There are a few counts of the clone carrying this T cell receptor beta chain. Its antigen is as yet unknown. The sample originates from a study of cytomegalovirus exposure and HLA in healthy donors. Findings of the study overall: In a later analysis, a missense DCLRE1C variant was linked to TCR beta V- and J-gene trimming. On later analysis, the bulk of CMV-associated TCR beta chains appeared to be HLA-restricted.

The V gene end was trimmed by 4 bases and the J gene end by 0 bases; junction bases not matched to a gene: 4. Germline values: CDR1 SGHTA, CDR2 FQGNSA. The length of the CDR3 is 15 residues. It was with 60 Vbeta and 13 Jbeta primers that the PCR ran. The repertoire was sequenced with immunoSEQ multiplex PCR; TCRdb's copy has only in-frame clones and lacks some. The repertoire holds 150,000 to 200,000 clones, roughly 12% seen once, with more than 7% in the top ten. This sequence joins TRBV7-2 and TRBJ2-3; 7 bases are a match to TRBD2. The origin of this receptor is a man aged 50 or older in good health and CMV-seropositive. Sequenced material: PBMCs. The CDR3 DNA is TGTGCCAGCAGCTCCCGAGCGGGGAGCACAGATACGCAGTATTTT. This codes for CASSSRAGSTDTQYF.